This T cell receptor beta chain was found in a study of T cell changes during pregnancy in multiple sclerosis. The CDR3 has 14 amino acids. V was trimmed by 3 bases and J by 0 bases, leaving 9 bases between them. Germline values: CDR1 GTSNPN, CDR2 SVGIG (reference sequence). Produced via immunoSEQ multiplex PCR; TCRdb's table is partial and in-frame only. The sample lists about 80,000 clones, 94% occurring once. The chain uses TRBV30 and TRBJ1-3; D perhaps matches TRBD1 (6 bases). Here the sequenced sample was peripheral blood, taken in the second trimester of pregnancy. This sequence was found in a female donor in good health, enrolled as a control in a pregnancy study. In DNA, the CDR3 is TGTGCCTGGAGGGGGGCTCTCTCTGGAAACACCATATATTTT. Protein product: CAWRGALSGNTIYF.